These 32 T cell receptor beta chains were sequenced from one sample in a study of T cell changes during pregnancy in multiple sclerosis (dated by TCRdb to about 2019). Libraries were built with the immunoSEQ multiplex PCR assay. TCRdb retrieved this table from immuneACCESS and kept in-frame rearrangements only. Not all clones are present; in checked studies, unresolved V genes account for under half, and no reason is known for the remainder. The sample table contains roughly 39,000 clones; only one count was recorded for 85% to 95% of them. Together, the top ten hold approximately 0.79% of the sample. The sequenced sample was CD4+ T cells from peripheral blood mononuclear cells, obtained before pregnancy. Receptors were obtained from a female donor with multiple sclerosis, enrolled in a pregnancy study.

The CDR3 DNA reads TGTGCCAGCAGCTTTTGGGACAGGGGTTCCTACGAGCAGTACTTC. Its protein is CASSFWDRGSYEQYF. This chain connects TRBV5-6 to TRBJ2-7; 10 positions agree with TRBD1. CDR1 SGHDT and CDR2 YYEEEE come from the germline V gene. Unmatched junction bases numbered 3, after V lost 2 bases and J lost 1 base. The CDR3 spans 15 residues.

This clone came up once. This rearrangement joins TRBV5-4 to TRBJ2-3, with D possibly TRBD1 on 5 matching bases. The CDR3 extends over 15 amino acids. Germline-derived CDR1 and CDR2 are SGHNT and YYREEE (reference sequence). Trimming shortened V by 0 bases and J by 8 bases, and 16 bases separated the two germline ends. CDR3 in amino acids: CASSLGLDSISTQYF. The CDR3 DNA is TGTGCCAGCAGCTTGGGTTTAGACAGCATCAGTACGCAGTATTTT.

This chain connects TRBV11-2 to TRBJ2-7; no reliable D call. V lost 2 bases and J 3 bases, leaving 14 bases between the germline ends. The CDR3 runs to 15 residues. Germline V gene data show CDR1 as SGHAT and CDR2 as FQNNGV. Here the CDR3 DNA reads TGTGCCAGCAGCTTAACCCGGTCAATTGTCTACGAGCAGTACTTC. It encodes CASSLTRSIVYEQYF.

CDR3 nucleotides: TGTGCCAGCAGCGTAGCACAGGGGAGCACTGAAGCTTTCTTT. Residues: CASSVAQGSTEAFF. V and J are TRBV9 and TRBJ1-1, with TRBD1 matching over 7 bases. Trimming at V came to 0 bases and at J to 4 bases, leaving 3 bases not matched to a gene. Germline loops: CDR1 SGDLS, CDR2 YYNGEE. The CDR3 loop spans 14 amino acids.

Only one count was recorded for this clone. The chain has TRBV9 and TRBJ2-5; TRBD2 is a possible D gene (7 bases). Trimming left V 0 bases short and J 5 bases short, with 20 bases between. The CDR3 length is 17 residues. Germline V CDR1 and CDR2: SGDLS, YYNGEE. CDR3 loop: CASSVDPLGGALETQYF. The CDR3 nucleotides read TGTGCCAGCAGCGTAGACCCGCTAGGGGGGGCCCTGGAGACCCAGTACTTC.

The genes are TRBV6-1 and TRBJ2-7; D is unresolved. V lost 5 bases and J lost 3, with 5 bases in between. This CDR3 spans 11 amino acids. Germline values: CDR1 MNHNS, CDR2 SASEGT. The CDR3 DNA reads as TGTGCCAGCAGTCGGGTCTACGAGCAGTACTTC. Encoded protein: CASSRVYEQYF.

This rearrangement joins TRBV5-1 to TRBJ2-2, with 9 bases identical to TRBD1. The CDR3 has 15 amino acids. CDR1 SGHRS and CDR2 YFSETQ come from the germline V gene. V shed 4 bases and J 4 bases; nucleotides not matched to a gene: 5. For the CDR3, the DNA is TGCGCCAGCAGCCTGAGACAGGGGGGCACCGGGGAGCTGTTTTTT. Amino acid sequence: CASSLRQGGTGELFF.

DNA for the CDR3: TGTGCCAGCAGTACAACCTTCGACAGGGGAAATGAAAAACTGTTTTTT. Translation: CASSTTFDRGNEKLFF. The chain employs TRBV27 and TRBJ1-4, with TRBD1 matching 8 bases. CDR1 and CDR2 from the germline V gene are MNHEY and SMNVEV (reference sequence). The V segment lost 5 bases and the J segment 5 bases; nucleotides outside the gene matches: 10. CDR3 length equals 16 residues.

For the CDR3, the DNA is TGTGCCAGCAGTTTTGCCGGACTAGCGGGGAGCACAGATACGCAGTATTTT. Its translation: CASSFAGLAGSTDTQYF. The chain has TRBV27 and TRBJ2-3; 12 bases line up with TRBD2. Germline CDR1 and CDR2: MNHEY and SMNVEV (reference sequence). V gave up 3 bases and J gave up 0 bases; unmatched junction bases: 4. CDR3 size: 17 residues.

This chain links TRBV19 with TRBJ1-1; D is uncertain. Per the germline V gene, CDR1 is LNHDA and CDR2 is SQIVND (reference sequence). CDR3 length: 14 residues. V lost 0 bases and J 1 base, leaving 6 bases between the germline ends. CDR3 sequence reads: CASSIEPGNTEAFF. CDR3 in DNA: TGTGCCAGTAGTATAGAGCCGGGGAACACTGAAGCTTTCTTT.

This rearrangement joins TRBV15 to TRBJ2-7; the match to TRBD2 covers 12 bases. Germline-derived CDR1 and CDR2 are LNHNV and YYDKDF (reference sequence). The CDR3 has 18 residues. The trim removed 2 bases at V and 4 bases at J, leaving 12 bases unmatched. CDR3 sequence (DNA): TGTGCCACCAGCAGAATAGGACTAGCGGGACAAGGTAGTTACGAGCAGTACTTC. Protein sequence: CATSRIGLAGQGSYEQYF.

The rearrangement links TRBV29-1 to TRBJ1-1; 8 positions agree with TRBD1. The germline CDR1 and CDR2 sequences are SQVTM and ANQGSEA. J lost 4 bases, V lost 8 bases, and 9 bases had no gene match. This CDR3 spans 13 amino acids. The CDR3 loop is CSITRGPATEAFF. CDR3 nucleotides: TGCAGCATTACCAGGGGGCCTGCCACTGAAGCTTTCTTT.

The V call is TRBV15, the J call TRBJ2-2; D is undetermined. Germline loops: CDR1 LNHNV, CDR2 YYDKDF (reference sequence). This CDR3 is 19 amino acids long. The V end lost 0 bases, the J end lost 0 bases, and 17 bases lay between the germline ends. CDR3 in amino acids: CATSRDSARQFANTGELFF. CDR3 nucleotides: TGTGCCACCAGCAGAGATTCCGCCCGTCAGTTCGCGAACACCGGGGAGCTGTTTTTT.

This rearrangement joins TRBV5-6 to TRBJ2-3; D is ambiguous. Germline V gene lookup returns CDR1 SGHDT and CDR2 YYEEEE. Trimming pared 1 base from V and 2 bases from J, leaving 8 bases between. The CDR3 loop spans 14 amino acids. In nucleotides, the CDR3 is TGTGCCAGCAGCTTGTATACAAACACAGATACGCAGTATTTT. Amino acid sequence: CASSLYTNTDTQYF.

The rearrangement uses TRBV6-6 and TRBJ2-7; 7 nucleotides line up with TRBD2. After removal of 4 bases from V and 1 base from J, the junction contained 10 bases not matched to a gene. This CDR3 has 16 amino acids. Germline CDR1 and CDR2: MNHNY and SVGAGI (reference sequence). The CDR3 nucleotides read TGTGCCAGCAGTTCGCTGGGAGGGAGTAGGTCCTACGAGCAGTACTTC. Translating it yields CASSSLGGSRSYEQYF.

This clone has a single count. The rearrangement links TRBV7-2 to TRBJ2-7; TRBD2 might be the D (6 bases). CDR3 length: 13 amino acids. The ends were cut back, 7 bases at V and 4 bases at J, with 14 bases in the middle. CDR1 and CDR2 from the germline V gene are SGHTA and FQGNSA. The CDR3 loop reads CASTRESLYEQYF. The CDR3 DNA reads as TGTGCCAGCACGCGGGAATCGCTTTACGAGCAGTACTTC. The full variable domain, its missing parts supplied by reference TRBV7-2 and TRBJ2-7, is GAGVSQSPSNKVTEKGKDVELRCDPISGHTALYWYRQSLGQGLEFLIYFQGNSAPDKSGLPSDRFSAERTGGSVSTLTIQRTQQEDSAVYLCASTRESLYEQYFGPGTRLTVT.

The rearrangement uses TRBV28 and TRBJ2-7, with D maybe TRBD2 (6 bases). The germline CDR1 and CDR2 sequences are MDHEN and SYDVKM. Trimming removed 2 bases at V and 0 bases at J, with 11 bases between. This CDR3 spans 15 amino acids. CDR3: CASSLGGGFSYEQYF. CDR3 nucleotides: TGTGCCAGCAGTTTAGGGGGAGGCTTCTCCTACGAGCAGTACTTC.

The V call is TRBV5-4, the J call TRBJ2-5, with 8 nucleotides matching TRBD2. This CDR3 contains 14 residues. Germline lookup yields CDR1 SGHNT and CDR2 YYREEE (reference sequence). V lost 3 bases, J lost 3 bases, and 4 bases stayed unmatched. CDR3 in amino acids: CASSYPGREETQYF. For the CDR3, the DNA is TGTGCCAGCAGCTACCCCGGGAGGGAAGAGACCCAGTACTTC.

The rearrangement uses TRBV30 and TRBJ1-2; the match to TRBD1 covers 8 bases. Germline CDR1 reads GTSNPN; CDR2 reads SVGIG (reference sequence). This CDR3 has 12 amino acids. With V trimmed by 3 bases and J by 6 bases, 3 bases remained unmatched. The CDR3 DNA follows: TGTGCCTGGAGGCGGACAGGGAATGGCTACACCTTC. Protein sequence: CAWRRTGNGYTF.

Remarks on this clone: Distinct nucleotide sequences in the sample also encode this CDR3. For the CDR3, the DNA is TGTGCCAGCAGCCGAGGCGGGCTGACCTACGAGCAGTACTTC. Residues: CASSRGGLTYEQYF. The chain is built from TRBV14 and TRBJ2-7; TRBD2 might be the D (5 bases). Germline V gene lookup returns CDR1 SGHDN and CDR2 FVKESK. The CDR3 spans 14 residues. V gave up 4 bases and J gave up 2 bases, with 12 bases separating them.

The chain couples TRBV7-9 to TRBJ2-1; TRBD2 agrees at 10 bases. V shed 8 bases, J shed 5 bases, and the junction held 6 bases outside the gene matches. The CDR3 length is 14 residues. Germline CDR1 and CDR2: SEHNR and FQNEAQ (reference sequence). The CDR3, as DNA: TGTGCCAGCCAGCGGGAGGGCCTCGACAATGAGCAGTTCTTC. It translates to CASQREGLDNEQFF.

The CDR3 bases are TGTGCCAGCAGCAAAGCGGGAGGGGGAGGTTCCGGGGAGCTGTTTTTT. It codes for CASSKAGGGGSGELFF. The chain links TRBV21-1 to TRBJ2-2; TRBD2, the table's D call, lacks a check against the DNA. TRBV21-1 is a pseudogene segment. There are 16 residues in the CDR3.

CDR3 sequence: CASNRVAGSNTGELFF. The CDR3 coding sequence is TGTGCCAGCAACCGAGTAGCGGGTTCGAACACCGGGGAGCTGTTTTTT. The chain joins TRBV5-4 to TRBJ2-2; 7 bases align to TRBD2. Germline values: CDR1 SGHNT, CDR2 YYREEE (reference sequence). Unmatched junction bases numbered 8, after V lost 6 bases and J lost 0 bases. The CDR3 is made up of 16 amino acids.

This chain links TRBV9 with TRBJ2-1; the match to TRBD2 covers 9 bases. V shed 4 bases, J shed 6 bases, and the junction held 11 bases outside the gene matches. The CDR3 loop spans 16 amino acids. Germline CDR1 is SGDLS and CDR2 is YYNGEE. This chain's CDR3 is CASSIWVDSGSNEQFF. The DNA for the CDR3 is TGTGCCAGCAGCATATGGGTTGATAGCGGGAGCAATGAGCAGTTCTTC.

The J gene is TRBJ2-1, the V gene TRBV4-2; D perhaps matches TRBD2 (6 bases). The germline V gene has CDR1 LGHNA and CDR2 YNFKEQ. The V and J ends lost 0 bases and 6 bases respectively, with 15 bases between them. The CDR3 covers 16 residues. CDR3: CASSQDGRTTRNEQFF. CDR3 sequence (DNA): TGTGCCAGCAGCCAAGATGGGAGGACTACTCGCAATGAGCAGTTCTTC.

In this sample, this clone turned up once. This CDR3 reads CASSFLGQGSDEQYF. CDR3 DNA: TGTGCCAGCAGTTTTCTCGGACAGGGAAGCGACGAGCAGTACTTC. V usage is TRBV28 and J usage is TRBJ2-7, with 8 bases that match TRBD1. With 3 bases clipped from V and 5 bases from J, the junction kept 9 bases outside the gene matches. The germline gives CDR1 MDHEN, CDR2 SYDVKM. The CDR3 consists of 15 residues.

This clone is a singleton in its sample. The V and J genes are TRBV5-1 and TRBJ2-1; TRBD2 matches at 9 bases. V was clipped by 5 bases and J by 4 bases; unmatched bases: 1. This CDR3 contains 13 residues. Germline loops: CDR1 SGHRS, CDR2 YFSETQ. CDR3 DNA: TGCGCCAGCAGTACTAGCGGGTACAATGAGCAGTTCTTC. Its protein product is CASSTSGYNEQFF. The full variable domain, with the rest looked up from reference TRBV5-1 and TRBJ2-1, is KAGVTQTPRYLIKTRGQQVTLSCSPISGHRSVSWYQQTPGQGLQFLFEYFSETQRNKGNFPGRFSGRQFSNSRSEMNVSTLELGDSALYLCASSTSGYNEQFFGPGTRLTVL.

V gene TRBV14 combines with J gene TRBJ2-7; no clear D. Trimming took 1 base from V and 3 from J, leaving 4 bases between them. Per germline, CDR1 SGHDN and CDR2 FVKESK. This CDR3 region has 12 residues. CDR3 DNA sequence: TGTGCCAGCAGCCAAGCGGGCTACGAGCAGTACTTC. Translation gives CASSQAGYEQYF.

The chain joins TRBV7-9 to TRBJ2-7; possible D gene TRBD2, 6 bases. The CDR3 loop spans 16 amino acids. The germline V gene has CDR1 SEHNR and CDR2 FQNEAQ (reference sequence). Trimming shortened V by 3 bases and J by 1 base, and 16 bases separated the two germline ends. CDR3: CASSFYTHGLSYEQYF. The CDR3 DNA is TGTGCCAGCAGCTTCTATACTCACGGACTATCCTACGAGCAGTACTTC.

About this clone itself: Other DNA variants within this sample encode the same CDR3. The rearrangement joins TRBV6-5 to TRBJ1-2, with 7 bases identical to TRBD1. Trimming took 4 bases from V and 2 from J; bases not matched to a gene: 1. This CDR3 has 13 amino acids. CDR1 is MNHEY, CDR2 SVGAGI, per germline. CDR3 DNA sequence: TGTGCCAGCAGTTCGACAGGGAACTATGGCTACACCTTC. Translating gives CASSSTGNYGYTF.

The chain links TRBV5-1 to TRBJ2-1; TRBD2 matches 13 bases. The CDR3 loop spans 15 amino acids. Germline V gene sequence: CDR1 SGHRS, CDR2 YFSETQ. V trimming: 2 bases; J trimming: 7 bases; junction bases outside the gene matches: 3. The CDR3 loop is CASSFGLAGVNEQFF. In DNA form, the CDR3 reads TGCGCCAGCAGCTTCGGACTAGCGGGAGTGAATGAGCAGTTCTTC. The full variable domain, its missing parts supplied by reference TRBV5-1 and TRBJ2-1, is KAGVTQTPRYLIKTRGQQVTLSCSPISGHRSVSWYQQTPGQGLQFLFEYFSETQRNKGNFPGRFSGRQFSNSRSEMNVSTLELGDSALYLCASSFGLAGVNEQFFGPGTRLTVL.

J is TRBJ1-5 and V is TRBV28; D remains unclear. Germline CDR1 and CDR2: MDHEN and SYDVKM. The V and J ends lost 3 bases and 3 bases respectively, with 6 bases between them. CDR3 length: 13 residues. CDR3 sequence: CASSLESNQPQHF. The CDR3 DNA reads as TGTGCCAGCAGTTTGGAGTCCAATCAGCCCCAGCATTTT.